The 30 T cell receptor beta chains below all came from one sample that was sequenced in a study of blood T cell repertoires in COVID-19. The method was immunoSEQ multiplex PCR; TCRdb's version includes in-frame clones alone and lacks a portion of them. The profile covers hundreds of thousands of clones, with around 86% appearing a single time and about 6.3% taken by the ten largest. The sample comprised peripheral blood. Receptor source: a man between 60 and 75 years old who had recovered from COVID-19.

This sequence joins TRBV28 and TRBJ2-7; D perhaps matches TRBD1 (6 bases). The CDR3 totals 15 residues. CDR1 is MDHEN, CDR2 SYDVKM, per germline. The V end was cut by 7 bases, the J end by 1 base, with 17 bases between. CDR3 loop: CASTSGAVRSYEQYF. In DNA form, the CDR3 reads TGTGCCAGCACGTCAGGGGCTGTGAGGTCCTACGAGCAGTACTTC. The whole variable domain, filled in from reference TRBV28 and TRBJ2-7, reads DVKVTQSSRYLVKRTGEKVFLECVQDMDHENMFWYRQDPGLGLRLIYFSYDVKMKEKGDIPEGYSVSREKKERFSLILESASTNQTSMYLCASTSGAVRSYEQYFGPGTRLTVT.

The rearrangement uses TRBV19 and TRBJ1-2; tentatively, D is TRBD1 (6 bases). V was pared by 5 bases and J by 4 bases, with 17 bases between. This CDR3 comprises 15 residues. CDR1 is LNHDA, CDR2 SQIVND, per germline (reference sequence). The CDR3, as DNA: TGTGCCAGTAGTCCTTCAACAGGGATGCTCTATGGCTACACCTTC. It yields the protein CASSPSTGMLYGYTF. Variable domain in full (rest from reference TRBV19 and TRBJ1-2): DGGITQSPKYLFRKEGQNVTLSCEQNLNHDAMYWYRQDPGQGLRLIYYSQIVNDFQKGDIAEGYSVSREKKESFPLTVTSAQKNPTAFYLCASSPSTGMLYGYTFGSGTRLTVV.

This sequence joins TRBV11-2 and TRBJ1-5; weak D call: TRBD1 (5 bases). CDR1 is SGHAT and CDR2 is FQNNGV in the germline V gene. With 6 bases removed from V and 6 bases from J, the gap between germline ends came to 12 bases. The CDR3 has 13 residues. The CDR3 here is CASRPGPGQPQHF. The DNA for the CDR3 is TGTGCCAGCAGACCAGGGCCCGGTCAGCCCCAGCATTTT.

The CDR3 here is CASSSPRQGTSYEQYF. As DNA, the CDR3 is TGTGCCAGTAGTTCTCCTCGACAGGGCACCTCCTACGAGCAGTACTTC. This chain joins TRBV19 and TRBJ2-7, with 7 bases identical to TRBD1. The CDR3 runs to 16 residues. Germline values: CDR1 LNHDA, CDR2 SQIVND (reference sequence). The V segment lost 5 bases and the J segment 0 bases; nucleotides outside the gene matches: 10.

The chain couples TRBV25-1 to TRBJ2-3, with 7 bases fitting TRBD1. J gave up 5 bases and V 5 bases, and 4 bases lay outside the gene matches. Per germline, CDR1 MGHDK and CDR2 SYGVNS. The CDR3 contains 13 residues. The CDR3 loop is CASSPGGIDTQYF. CDR3 coding DNA: TGTGCCAGCAGTCCAGGGGGAATAGATACGCAGTATTTT.

The chain links TRBV18 to TRBJ2-7; 9 nucleotides match TRBD2. Per the germline V gene, CDR1 is KGHSH and CDR2 is LQKENI. V lost 5 bases to trimming and J lost 2 bases; unmatched junction nucleotides: 7. This CDR3 has 15 residues. CDR3 amino acids: CASSFTSGLAYEQYF. The CDR3 DNA sequence: TGTGCCAGCTCATTCACTAGCGGGCTTGCCTACGAGCAGTACTTC.

V gene TRBV23-1 combines with J gene TRBJ2-4; 7 bases fit TRBD1. TRBV23-1 is given ORF status, its function remaining uncertain. Germline trimming cut 0 bases from V and 3 bases from J; bases unmatched to any gene: 20. The CDR3 length is 21 residues. CDR3 amino acids: CASSQSGGRTKGQIGKNIQYF. In DNA, the CDR3 is TGCGCCAGCAGTCAATCTGGGGGCCGGACAAAGGGACAGATAGGCAAAAACATTCAGTACTTC.

The chain is built from TRBV30 and TRBJ1-2; possibly TRBD1 for D (5 bases). Per the germline V gene, CDR1 is GTSNPN and CDR2 is SVGIG (reference sequence). V gave up 2 bases and J gave up 11 bases, with 21 bases separating them. The CDR3 runs 14 residues. The DNA of the CDR3 is TGTGCCTGGAGTCCCCCGGGGGGGTTTTCCGGGTACACCTTC. This sequence encodes CAWSPPGGFSGYTF.

The rearrangement joins TRBV27 to TRBJ1-6; 7 bases align to TRBD1. The J segment lost 5 bases and the V segment lost 4 bases, leaving 8 bases of the junction unmatched. Germline loops: CDR1 MNHEY, CDR2 SMNVEV (reference sequence). CDR3 length: 16 residues. The CDR3 DNA reads as TGTGCCAGCAGTTCAAGAGGGGGCTTGAATAATTCACCCCTCCACTTT. Amino acid sequence: CASSSRGGLNNSPLHF.

The chain is built from TRBV2 and TRBJ1-1, with D possibly TRBD1 on 5 matching bases. This CDR3 is built from 15 residues. The germline V gene encodes CDR1 SNHLY and CDR2 FYNNEI. The V end lost 7 bases, the J end lost 1 base, and 16 bases lay between the germline ends. CDR3: CASMGRGAGNTEAFF. Here the CDR3 DNA reads TGTGCCAGCATGGGGAGGGGCGCCGGGAACACTGAAGCTTTCTTT.

V gene TRBV11-1 combines with J gene TRBJ2-5, with 7 nucleotides matching TRBD2. There are 15 residues in the CDR3. Trimming took 2 bases from V and 5 from J; bases not matched to a gene: 8. Germline values: CDR1 SGHAT, CDR2 FQDESV (reference sequence). Here the CDR3 DNA reads TGTGCCAGCAGCTTAAGCGGACTAGTGGCGGAGACCCAGTACTTC. Protein: CASSLSGLVAETQYF.

This chain uses TRBV14 with TRBJ2-3; a weak D match, TRBD2 (6 bases). Deletions cut 0 bases from V and 0 bases from J, with 10 bases between. CDR3 length: 16 residues. Per the germline V gene, CDR1 is SGHDN and CDR2 is FVKESK. The CDR3 loop is CASSQDRGLSTDTQYF. The CDR3 nucleotides are TGTGCCAGCAGCCAAGATCGGGGACTCAGCACAGATACGCAGTATTTT.

This rearrangement joins TRBV7-9 to TRBJ2-3, with D maybe TRBD2 (6 bases). Looked up from germline, CDR1 is SEHNR and CDR2 is FQNEAQ (reference sequence). The CDR3 runs to 16 residues. The V and J ends lost 5 bases and 3 bases respectively, with 18 bases between them. The CDR3 here is CASSPNHGGRTDTQYF. In nucleotides, the CDR3 is TGTGCCAGCAGCCCGAACCACGGGGGAAGAACAGATACGCAGTATTTT.

The V and J genes are TRBV5-4 and TRBJ1-6, with D possibly TRBD1 on 6 matching bases. CDR3 length equals 13 residues. The ends were cut back, 4 bases at V and 7 bases at J, with 9 bases in the middle. The germline V gene has CDR1 SGHNT and CDR2 YYREEE (reference sequence). In nucleotides, the CDR3 is TGTGCCAGCAGCCTGGACAGAAATTCACCCCTCCACTTT. As protein: CASSLDRNSPLHF. Full variable domain (missing parts from reference TRBV5-4 and TRBJ1-6): ETGVTQSPTHLIKTRGQQVTLRCSSQSGHNTVSWYQQALGQGPQFIFQYYREEENGRGNFPPRFSGLQFPNYSSELNVNALELDDSALYLCASSLDRNSPLHFGNGTRLTVT.

This sequence joins TRBV24-1 and TRBJ2-5; no clear D. With 1 base removed from V and 2 bases from J, the gap between germline ends came to 7 bases. CDR3 length: 14 amino acids. CDR1 is KGHDR and CDR2 is SFDVKD in the germline V gene. This chain's CDR3 is CATSDFGPQETQYF. CDR3 in DNA: TGTGCCACCAGTGATTTTGGGCCACAAGAGACCCAGTACTTC.

The rearrangement joins TRBV5-5 to TRBJ1-1; possible D gene TRBD1, 6 bases. Trimming took 1 base from V and 0 from J, leaving 19 bases between them. Germline CDR1 reads SGHKS; CDR2 reads YYEKEE (reference sequence). This CDR3 has 18 amino acids. CDR3 sequence: CASSLFLSSKGVNTEAFF. DNA for the CDR3: TGTGCCAGCAGCTTGTTTCTCTCTTCTAAGGGGGTGAACACTGAAGCTTTCTTT.

The rearrangement joins TRBV6-5 to TRBJ1-1, with 7 bases that match TRBD1. V was clipped by 8 bases and J by 8 bases; unmatched bases: 11. In germline, CDR1 is MNHEY, CDR2 SVGAGI. This CDR3 is 13 amino acids long. The CDR3 loop is CASGTRGRAEAFF. CDR3 in DNA: TGTGCCAGCGGGACGAGGGGGCGGGCGGAAGCTTTCTTT.

This clone was recorded only once. The V and J genes are TRBV9 and TRBJ2-1; 7 nucleotides line up with TRBD1. Per the germline V gene, CDR1 is SGDLS and CDR2 is YYNGEE. The CDR3 length is 16 residues. The J segment lost 6 bases and the V segment lost 2 bases, leaving 11 bases of the junction unmatched. The CDR3 spells CASSVYTRGQTNEQFF. The CDR3 nucleotides are TGTGCCAGCAGCGTGTATACGAGGGGGCAGACCAATGAGCAGTTCTTC.

The chain is built from TRBV18 and TRBJ2-2; 9 bases fit TRBD1. The length of the CDR3 is 15 residues. Germline CDR1 reads KGHSH; CDR2 reads LQKENI. Germline trimming cut 5 bases from V and 4 bases from J; bases unmatched to any gene: 5. CDR3 region: CASSRGQGSTGELFF. CDR3 sequence (DNA): TGTGCCAGCTCAAGGGGACAGGGAAGCACCGGGGAGCTGTTTTTT.

This clone was counted once. The chain has TRBV4-3 and TRBJ2-1; 11 positions match TRBD2. Germline CDR1 and CDR2: LGHNA and YSLEER. The ends lost 4 bases at V and 8 bases at J; junction bases unmatched: 10. The CDR3 is 16 residues long. The CDR3 nucleotides read TGCGCCAGCAGCCTCGAAGGGACTAGCGGAATCTATGAGCAGTTCTTC. Amino acids: CASSLEGTSGIYEQFF.

This clone was detected once. The CDR3 region has the DNA TGTGCCAGCAGCTGGACACCGAACACCGGGGAGCTGTTTTTT. It encodes CASSWTPNTGELFF. This chain uses TRBV7-3 with TRBJ2-2, with D possibly being TRBD1 (5 bases). The length of the CDR3 is 14 residues. Trimming removed 4 bases from V and 0 bases from J, with 6 bases in between. Germline-derived CDR1 and CDR2 are SGHTA and FQGTGA.

The chain couples TRBV24-1 to TRBJ2-6; unclear D gene. The germline V gene has CDR1 KGHDR and CDR2 SFDVKD. The CDR3 has 16 residues. V lost 3 bases and J lost 0, with 8 bases in between. DNA of the CDR3: TGTGCCACCAGTGATCCTACCTTCTCTGGGGCCAACGTCCTGACTTTC. Translation: CATSDPTFSGANVLTF.

V and J are TRBV7-2 and TRBJ2-7, with a tentative D call TRBD2 (5 bases). The V end was cut by 1 base, the J end by 6 bases, with 10 bases between. The CDR3 consists of 13 residues. CDR1 is SGHTA, CDR2 FQGNSA, per germline. The CDR3 DNA reads as TGTGCCAGCAGCTTAGGTGGAGGAACCGAGCAGTACTTC. Translation: CASSLGGGTEQYF.

This chain joins TRBV7-2 and TRBJ2-7; 7 nucleotides agree with TRBD1. CDR3 size: 15 residues. V trimming: 5 bases; J trimming: 2 bases; junction bases outside the gene matches: 9. Germline-derived CDR1 and CDR2 are SGHTA and FQGNSA. Written as DNA, the CDR3 is TGTGCCAGCAGCGATAGTGGGACAGTAGCCTACGAGCAGTACTTC. Translated: CASSDSGTVAYEQYF.

The rearrangement joins TRBV6-2 or TRBV6-3 to TRBJ2-2; weak D call: TRBD1 (6 bases). CDR1 is MNHEY, CDR2 SVGEGT, per germline. V lost 0 bases and J 3 bases, leaving 20 bases between the germline ends. The CDR3 length is 19 residues. The CDR3 here is CASSYSIGRDNVYTGELFF. The CDR3 DNA reads TGTGCCAGCAGTTACTCGATTGGCCGGGACAACGTATACACCGGGGAGCTGTTTTTT.

The chain carries TRBV10-3 and TRBJ2-7; 11 bases are a match to TRBD2. Germline V CDR1 and CDR2: ENHRY, SYGVKD. This CDR3 has 15 amino acids. V gave up 5 bases and J gave up 2 bases; unmatched junction bases: 5. CDR3 bases: TGTGCCATCAGTCCCGGGACTAGCGGTGCCTACGAGCAGTACTTC. It yields the protein CAISPGTSGAYEQYF.

The V and J genes are TRBV5-5 and TRBJ2-5; D is uncertain. CDR1 SGHKS and CDR2 YYEKEE come from the germline V gene (reference sequence). The V end was cut by 7 bases, the J end by 3 bases, with 13 bases between. CDR3 size: 13 residues. The CDR3: CASDNIVKETQYF. In nucleotides, the CDR3 is TGTGCCAGCGACAACATAGTTAAAGAGACCCAGTACTTC.

The CDR3 region has the DNA TGTGCCACCAGCAGAGGGCAGTACAGCACAGATACGCAGTATTTT. Translating gives CATSRGQYSTDTQYF. This chain joins TRBV15 and TRBJ2-3, with no clear D. Germline V lookup: CDR1 LNHNV, CDR2 YYDKDF (reference sequence). The CDR3 sequence is 15 residues long. The V gene lost 1 base and the J gene lost 0 bases, with 8 bases spanning the gap. Filled out from reference TRBV15 and TRBJ2-3, the complete variable domain reads DAMVIQNPRYQVTQFGKPVTLSCSQTLNHNVMYWYQQKSSQAPKLLFHYYDKDFNNEADTPDNFQSRRPNTSFCFLDIRSPGLGDTAMYLCATSRGQYSTDTQYFGPGTRLTVL.

This rearrangement joins TRBV9 to TRBJ1-6, with D possibly matching TRBD1 (6 bases). Between the trimmed V and J ends, which lost 3 bases and 4 bases, there was a span of 14 bases. Germline assignment: CDR1 SGDLS and CDR2 YYNGEE. The CDR3 sequence is 16 residues long. The CDR3 coding sequence is TGTGCCAGCAGCGAAGCCCCCACAGGGTATAATTCACCCCTCCACTTT. Encoded protein: CASSEAPTGYNSPLHF.

This sequence joins TRBV7-8 and TRBJ1-2, with 7 bases identical to TRBD1. Germline lookup yields CDR1 SGHVS and CDR2 FQNEAQ. This CDR3 comprises 16 residues. The V and J ends lost 4 bases and 1 base, in that order; junction bases with no gene match: 9. The DNA for the CDR3 is TGTGCCAGCAGCTATCTTGGACAGGAAGTTAACTATGGCTACACCTTC. It yields the protein CASSYLGQEVNYGYTF.